This T cell receptor (beta chain) is from a study of OX40 agonist ivuxolimab in advanced cancers. Study observations and caveats: Among the lowest levels of clonal expansion were found in partial responders at 0.1-3.0 mg/kg. The mean number of expanded clones was higher in CD8+ T cells than in CD4+.

V lost 10 bases and J lost 4, with 20 bases in between. The CDR3 sequence is 15 residues long. Germline CDR1 reads MNHNY; CDR2 reads SVGAGI (reference sequence). At cycle 4 day 1, cycle 7 day 1, and baseline, blood was sampled. Data came from immunoSEQ multiplex PCR; TCRdb stores just in-frame clones and leaves some out. This sample has approximately 69,000 clones, with 70% to 85% found just once. Comment on this clone: Its antigen is currently unknown.

This clonotype was sampled from an adult with an advanced solid tumor such as melanoma, head and neck, liver or kidney cancer. Here the sequenced sample was CD4+ or CD8+ T cells sorted from blood, taken in a trial of the OX40 agonist ivuxolimab. This chain joins TRBV6-6 and TRBJ1-5, with D uncertain. CDR3 sequence: CATSARDLINQPQHF. DNA of the CDR3: TGTGCCACTTCCGCCCGGGATCTGATTAATCAGCCCCAGCATTTT.